What follows are 10 T cell receptor beta chains derived from one specimen sequenced in a study of T-cell reconstitution after alpha-beta-depleted transplantation in children. Preparation of the TCRbeta library was carried out with unique molecular identifiers. In TCRdb, the PCR reads were re-called with MiXCR into one record per CDR3 protein. The sample carries approximately 240,000 distinct CDR3 sequences, approximately 9% recorded once. The material sequenced was PBMCs from the stem cell graft donor, taken from the stem cell graft. These receptors all come from a human donor who donated a stem cell graft to a child with acute lymphoblastic leukemia.

A remark on this clonotype: A clone one base away is much larger, so this may be a read error. The chain carries TRBV5-1 and TRBJ2-1; D gene ambiguous. Per germline, CDR1 SGHRS and CDR2 YFSETQ. The V gene lost 4 bases and the J gene lost 5 bases, with 10 bases spanning the gap. The CDR3 length is 13 residues. The CDR3 DNA is TGCGCCAGCAGCATGAGGTCCGACAATGAGCAGTTCTTC. It specifies CASSMRSDNEQFF.

This clonotype was detected a few times. This chain uses TRBV20-1 with TRBJ2-1; 8 positions agree with TRBD2. The ends lost 6 bases at V and 5 bases at J; junction bases unmatched: 9. Germline V gives CDR1 DFQATT, CDR2 SNEGSKA (reference sequence). The CDR3 is 14 residues long. The CDR3 DNA sequence: TGCAGTGCGAGTACGGGGGGGCCTCACAATGAGCAGTTCTTC. Translating gives CSASTGGPHNEQFF.

This clonotype was observed at least ten times. This rearrangement joins TRBV20-1 to TRBJ2-5; TRBD1 might be the D (6 bases). Germline values: CDR1 DFQATT, CDR2 SNEGSKA (reference sequence). Trimming removed 6 bases from V and 5 bases from J, with 16 bases in between. The CDR3 is 13 residues long. CDR3 nucleotide sequence: TGCAGTGCCGGAACAGGGTCGGGGGAGACCCAGTACTTC. Translating gives CSAGTGSGETQYF.

V is TRBV7-9 and J is TRBJ1-1, with 9 positions matching TRBD1. Germline V CDR1 and CDR2: SEHNR, FQNEAQ (reference sequence). The CDR3 has 14 amino acids. V was pared by 5 bases and J by 4 bases, with 5 bases of the junction left unmatched. CDR3 DNA: TGTGCCAGCAGCGGACCGGGACAGGGCACTGAAGCTTTCTTT. Protein: CASSGPGQGTEAFF.

This clonotype turned up a few times. V and J are TRBV29-1 and TRBJ1-5; a possible D gene is TRBD1 (5 bases). The CDR3 is 13 residues long. Trimming stripped 5 bases from V and 4 bases from J, with 12 bases between. The V gene's germline CDR1 is SQVTM and CDR2 ANQGSEA. CDR3 bases: TGCAGCGTTCAGGGAAACCCAAATCAGCCCCAGCATTTT. Translated, it gives CSVQGNPNQPQHF.

Ten or more counts support this clonotype. The rearrangement joins TRBV2 to TRBJ2-1; D may be TRBD2 (5 bases). This CDR3 has 15 amino acids. V was shortened by 5 bases and J by 0 bases, with 11 bases between the two germline ends. CDR1 is SNHLY, CDR2 FYNNEI, per germline. CDR3 residues: CASSLDWGSYNEQFF. In DNA, the CDR3 is TGTGCCAGCAGTCTGGACTGGGGCTCCTACAATGAGCAGTTCTTC.

This clonotype has just a few counts. The chain uses TRBV4-2 and TRBJ2-2, with 9 nucleotides matching TRBD2. The CDR3 runs 17 residues. The junction had 7 bases not matched to a gene; V was cut back by 4 bases and J by 1 base. CDR1 and CDR2 from the germline V gene are LGHNA and YNFKEQ. CDR3 DNA: TGTGCCAGCAGCCCAGGGGTACTAGCGGGGAACACCGGGGAGCTGTTTTTT. Its protein product is CASSPGVLAGNTGELFF.

This clonotype was observed at least ten times. CDR3 loop: CASSITRGRGGGDTQYF. The CDR3 DNA reads as TGTGCCAGCAGCATTACCAGGGGCAGGGGGGGTGGAGATACGCAGTATTTT. V gene TRBV2 combines with J gene TRBJ2-3, with D possibly being TRBD1 or TRBD2 (7 bases each). The CDR3 contains 17 residues. V was trimmed by 6 bases and J by 5 bases, leaving 24 bases between them. Germline CDR1 is SNHLY and CDR2 is FYNNEI.

The CDR3: CALAGRQDVLPDTQYF. The CDR3 coding sequence is TGTGCCCTAGCCGGGAGGCAGGACGTTCTCCCAGATACGCAGTATTTT. V and J are TRBV5-4 and TRBJ2-3; 7 positions agree with TRBD2. Germline V gene lookup returns CDR1 SGHNT and CDR2 YYREEE (reference sequence). This CDR3 is 16 amino acids long. V was pared by 10 bases and J by 4 bases, with 18 bases of the junction left unmatched.

This clonotype was found a few times. The chain couples TRBV6-1 to TRBJ1-3, with TRBD1 matching over 8 bases. The CDR3 is made up of 14 amino acids. Trimming removed 3 bases from V and 7 bases from J; junction bases left unmatched: 5. The germline CDR1 and CDR2 sequences are MNHNS and SASEGT. The CDR3 sequence is CASSEDRVRNTIYF. The CDR3 DNA follows: TGTGCCAGCAGTGAGGACAGGGTTCGGAACACCATATATTTT.